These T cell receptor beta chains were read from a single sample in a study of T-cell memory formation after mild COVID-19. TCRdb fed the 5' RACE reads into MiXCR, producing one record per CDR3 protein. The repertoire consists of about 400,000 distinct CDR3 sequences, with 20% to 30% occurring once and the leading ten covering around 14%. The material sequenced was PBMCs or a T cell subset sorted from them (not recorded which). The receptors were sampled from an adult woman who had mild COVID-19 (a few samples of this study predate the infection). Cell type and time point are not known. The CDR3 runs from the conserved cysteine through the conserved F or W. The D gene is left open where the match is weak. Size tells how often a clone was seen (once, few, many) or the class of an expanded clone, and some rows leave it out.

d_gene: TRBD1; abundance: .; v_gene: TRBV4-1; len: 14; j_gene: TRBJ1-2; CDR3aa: CASSQARGQNGYTF; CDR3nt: TGCGCCAGCAGCCAAGCCAGGGGGCAGAACGGCTACACCTTC
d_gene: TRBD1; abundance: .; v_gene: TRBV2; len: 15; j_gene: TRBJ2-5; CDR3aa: CASSQQTGGGETQYF; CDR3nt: TGTGCCAGCAGTCAACAGACAGGGGGCGGAGAGACCCAGTACTTC
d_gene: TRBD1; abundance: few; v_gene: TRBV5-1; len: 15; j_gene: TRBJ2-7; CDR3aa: CASSPWGQDSYEQYF; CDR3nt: TGCGCCAGCAGCCCCTGGGGACAGGATTCCTACGAGCAGTACTTC
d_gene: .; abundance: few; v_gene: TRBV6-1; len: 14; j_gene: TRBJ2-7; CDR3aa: CASSEAPQDYEQYF; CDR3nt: TGTGCCAGCAGTGAAGCCCCACAGGACTACGAGCAGTACTTC
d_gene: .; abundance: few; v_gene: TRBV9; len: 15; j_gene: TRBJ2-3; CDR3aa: CASSSGTSPSDTQYF; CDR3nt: TGTGCCAGCAGCTCCGGGACATCACCATCAGATACGCAGTATTTT
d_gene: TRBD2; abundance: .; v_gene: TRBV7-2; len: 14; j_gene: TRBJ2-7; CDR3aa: CASNLLAGVGEQYF; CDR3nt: TGTGCCAGCAACCTACTAGCGGGAGTGGGTGAGCAGTACTTC
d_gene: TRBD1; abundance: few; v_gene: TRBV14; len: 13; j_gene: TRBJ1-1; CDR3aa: CASSRRGWTEAFF; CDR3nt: TGTGCCAGCAGCCGCAGGGGGTGGACTGAAGCTTTCTTT
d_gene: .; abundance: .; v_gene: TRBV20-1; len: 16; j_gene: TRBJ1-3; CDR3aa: CSARDSQGGPGNTIYF; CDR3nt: TGCAGTGCTAGAGATTCACAAGGTGGGCCTGGAAACACCATATATTTT
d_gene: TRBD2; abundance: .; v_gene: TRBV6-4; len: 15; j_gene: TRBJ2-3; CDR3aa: CASSEQAGETDTQYF; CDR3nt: TGTGCCAGCAGTGAACAAGCGGGAGAAACAGATACGCAGTATTTT
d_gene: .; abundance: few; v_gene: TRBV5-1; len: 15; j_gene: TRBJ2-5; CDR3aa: CASSLGDRVGETQYF; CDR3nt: TGCGCCAGCAGCTTGGGCGATCGTGTTGGAGAGACCCAGTACTTC
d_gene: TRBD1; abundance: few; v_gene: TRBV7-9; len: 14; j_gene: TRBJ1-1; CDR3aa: CASSFQGGETEAFF; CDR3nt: TGTGCCAGCAGCTTCCAGGGGGGGGAAACTGAAGCTTTCTTT
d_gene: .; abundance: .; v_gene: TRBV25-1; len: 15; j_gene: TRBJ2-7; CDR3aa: CASSEYNGPSYEQYF; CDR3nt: TGTGCCAGCAGTGAATACAACGGGCCGTCCTACGAGCAGTACTTC
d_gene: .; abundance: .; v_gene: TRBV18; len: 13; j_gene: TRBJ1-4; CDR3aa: CASSPPAIEKLFF; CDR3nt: TGTGCCAGCTCACCACCGGCGATTGAAAAACTGTTTTTT
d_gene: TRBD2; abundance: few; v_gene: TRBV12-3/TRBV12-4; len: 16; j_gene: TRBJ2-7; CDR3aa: CASSLVPSGSPHEQYF; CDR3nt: TGTGCCAGCAGTTTAGTTCCTAGCGGGAGTCCCCACGAGCAGTACTTC
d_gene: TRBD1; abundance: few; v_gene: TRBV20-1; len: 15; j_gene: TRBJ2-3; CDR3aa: CSALGQGGSSDTQYF; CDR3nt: TGCAGTGCTTTAGGACAGGGAGGTTCAAGCGATACGCAGTATTTT
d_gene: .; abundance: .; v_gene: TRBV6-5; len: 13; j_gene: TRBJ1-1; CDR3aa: CASRPRGRGEAFF; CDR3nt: TGTGCCAGCAGACCCCGGGGAAGGGGTGAAGCTTTCTTT
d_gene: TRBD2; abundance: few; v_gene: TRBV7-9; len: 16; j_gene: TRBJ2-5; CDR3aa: CASSFFSGGHKETQYF; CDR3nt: TGTGCCAGCAGCTTTTTTAGCGGGGGTCACAAAGAGACCCAGTACTTC
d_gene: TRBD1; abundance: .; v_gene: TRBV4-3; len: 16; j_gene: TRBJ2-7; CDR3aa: CASSQLYRDSSYEQYF; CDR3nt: TGCGCCAGCAGCCAACTCTACCGGGACAGCTCCTACGAGCAGTACTTC
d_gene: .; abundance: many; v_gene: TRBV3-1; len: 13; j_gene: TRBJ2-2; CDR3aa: CASSPLGTGELFF; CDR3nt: TGTGCCAGCAGCCCCTTGGGCACCGGGGAGCTGTTTTTT
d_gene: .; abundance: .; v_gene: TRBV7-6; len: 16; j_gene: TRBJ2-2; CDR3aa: CASSLRLHSPTGELFF; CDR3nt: TGTGCCAGCAGCTTAAGACTCCACAGCCCGACCGGGGAGCTGTTTTTT
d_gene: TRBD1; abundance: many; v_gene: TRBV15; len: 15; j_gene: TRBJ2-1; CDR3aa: CATSRPRTGAHEQFF; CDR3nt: TGTGCCACCAGCAGACCGCGGACAGGGGCCCATGAGCAGTTCTTC
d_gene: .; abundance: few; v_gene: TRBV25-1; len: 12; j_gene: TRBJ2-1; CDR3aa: CASSYQGHEQFF; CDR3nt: TGTGCCAGCAGTTACCAGGGCCACGAGCAGTTCTTC
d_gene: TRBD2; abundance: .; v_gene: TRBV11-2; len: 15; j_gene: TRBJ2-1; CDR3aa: CASSLVELAGQTQFF; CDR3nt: TGTGCCAGCAGCTTGGTCGAGCTAGCGGGACAAACGCAGTTCTTC
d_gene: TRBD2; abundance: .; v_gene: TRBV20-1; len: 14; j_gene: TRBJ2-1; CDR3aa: CSASGIAGAHEQFF; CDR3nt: TGCAGTGCTAGTGGGATAGCGGGAGCTCATGAGCAGTTCTTC
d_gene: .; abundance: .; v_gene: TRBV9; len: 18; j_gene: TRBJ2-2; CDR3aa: CASSVGGRTGGNTGELFF; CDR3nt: TGTGCCAGCAGCGTGGGGGGAAGGACGGGCGGTAACACCGGGGAGCTGTTTTTT
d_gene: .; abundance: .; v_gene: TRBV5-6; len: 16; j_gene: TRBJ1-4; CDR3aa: CASSPPETGTNEKLFF; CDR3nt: TGTGCCAGCAGCCCTCCTGAAACAGGGACTAATGAAAAACTGTTTTTT
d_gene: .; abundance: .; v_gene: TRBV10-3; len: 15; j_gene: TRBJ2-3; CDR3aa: CAISTNREELDTQYF; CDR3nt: TGTGCCATCAGCACAAACAGGGAGGAGTTAGATACGCAGTATTTT
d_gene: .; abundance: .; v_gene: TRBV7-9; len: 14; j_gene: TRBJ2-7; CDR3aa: CASSFSGNSYEQYF; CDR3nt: TGTGCCAGCAGCTTTAGCGGTAACTCCTACGAGCAGTACTTC
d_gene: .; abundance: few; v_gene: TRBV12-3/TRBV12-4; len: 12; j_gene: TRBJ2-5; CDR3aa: CASSPARGYTNF; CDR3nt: TGTGCCAGCAGTCCCGCTAGGGGGTACACAAACTTC
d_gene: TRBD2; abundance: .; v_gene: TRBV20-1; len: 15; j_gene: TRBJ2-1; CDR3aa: CSARGLAGEISQQFF; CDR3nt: TGCAGTGCTAGAGGACTAGCGGGGGAGATTTCTCAGCAGTTCTTC
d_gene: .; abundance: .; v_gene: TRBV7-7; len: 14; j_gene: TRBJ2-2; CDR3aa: CASSGTTNTGELFF; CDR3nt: TGTGCCAGCAGCGGGACAACGAACACCGGGGAGCTGTTTTTT
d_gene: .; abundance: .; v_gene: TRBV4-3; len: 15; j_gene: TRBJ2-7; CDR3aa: CASSQDKGLSYEQYF; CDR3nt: TGCGCCAGCAGCCAAGATAAGGGTCTCTCCTACGAGCAGTACTTC
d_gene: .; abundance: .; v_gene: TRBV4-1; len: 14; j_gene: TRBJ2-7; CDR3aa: CASSQDEGSYEQYF; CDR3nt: TGCGCCAGCAGCCAAGATGAGGGCTCCTACGAGCAGTACTTC
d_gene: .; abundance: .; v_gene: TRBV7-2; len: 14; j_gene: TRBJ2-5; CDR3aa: CASSPMGAVETQYF; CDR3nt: TGTGCCAGCAGCCCGATGGGGGCCGTAGAGACCCAGTACTTC
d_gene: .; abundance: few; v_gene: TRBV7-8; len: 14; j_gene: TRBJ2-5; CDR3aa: CASSFLRAQETQYF; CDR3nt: TGTGCCAGCAGCTTTTTAAGGGCCCAAGAGACCCAGTACTTC
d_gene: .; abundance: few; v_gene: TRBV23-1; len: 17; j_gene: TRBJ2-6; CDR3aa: CASSQSYLRSGANVLTF; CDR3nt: TGCGCCAGCAGTCAATCTTACCTCCGCTCTGGGGCCAACGTCCTGACTTTC
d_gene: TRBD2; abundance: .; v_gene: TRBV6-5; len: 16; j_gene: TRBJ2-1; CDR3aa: CASSYGGRRSYNEQFF; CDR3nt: TGTGCCAGCAGTTACGGCGGGAGGCGCTCCTACAATGAGCAGTTCTTC
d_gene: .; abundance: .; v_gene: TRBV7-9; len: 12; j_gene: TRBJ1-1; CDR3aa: CASSRSGTEAFF; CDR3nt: TGTGCCAGCAGCCGCTCCGGGACAGAAGCTTTCTTT
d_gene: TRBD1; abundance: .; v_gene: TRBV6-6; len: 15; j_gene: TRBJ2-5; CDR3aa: CASSYPQGAWETQYF; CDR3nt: TGTGCCAGCAGTTACCCCCAGGGGGCATGGGAGACCCAGTACTTC
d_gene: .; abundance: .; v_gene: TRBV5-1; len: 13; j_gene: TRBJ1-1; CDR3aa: CASSLEGVSEAFF; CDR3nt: TGCGCCAGCAGCTTGGAAGGGGTTTCTGAAGCTTTCTTT
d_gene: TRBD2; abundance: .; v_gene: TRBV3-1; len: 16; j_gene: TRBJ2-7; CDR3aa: CASSQGRLAPMNEQYF; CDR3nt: TGTGCCAGCAGCCAAGGTCGACTAGCCCCTATGAACGAGCAGTACTTC
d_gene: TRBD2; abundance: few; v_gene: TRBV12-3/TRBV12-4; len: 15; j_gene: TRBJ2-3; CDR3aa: CASSPPGGGADTQYF; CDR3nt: TGTGCCAGCAGTCCCCCGGGGGGTGGTGCAGATACGCAGTATTTT
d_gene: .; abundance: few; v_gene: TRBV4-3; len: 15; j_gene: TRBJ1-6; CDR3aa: CASSQDTAYNSPLHF; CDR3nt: TGCGCCAGCAGCCAAGATACGGCATATAATTCACCCCTCCACTTT
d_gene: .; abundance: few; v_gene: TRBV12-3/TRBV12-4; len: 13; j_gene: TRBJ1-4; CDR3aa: CASSLVPGEKLFF; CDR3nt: TGTGCCAGCAGTTTAGTCCCAGGGGAAAAACTGTTTTTT
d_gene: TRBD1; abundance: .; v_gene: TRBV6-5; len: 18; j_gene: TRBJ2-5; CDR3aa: CASSYPPGQGARTETQYF; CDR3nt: TGTGCCAGCAGTTACCCACCGGGACAGGGGGCTAGAACAGAGACCCAGTACTTC
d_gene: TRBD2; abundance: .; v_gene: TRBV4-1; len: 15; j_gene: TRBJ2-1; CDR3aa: CASSPTSGSLNEQFF; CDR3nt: TGCGCCAGCAGCCCGACTAGCGGGAGTTTGAATGAGCAGTTCTTC
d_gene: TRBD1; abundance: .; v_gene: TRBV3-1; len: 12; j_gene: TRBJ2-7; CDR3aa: CASSLRDRATKF; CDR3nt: TGTGCCAGCAGCCTCAGGGACAGGGCAACTAAATTC
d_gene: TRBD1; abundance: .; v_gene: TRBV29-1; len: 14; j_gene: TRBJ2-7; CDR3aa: CSVVALTGAYEQYF; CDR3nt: TGCAGCGTTGTAGCCTTGACAGGGGCCTACGAGCAGTACTTC
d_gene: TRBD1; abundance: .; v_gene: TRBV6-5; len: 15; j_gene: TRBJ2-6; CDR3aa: CASGSRQGRANVLTF; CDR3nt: TGTGCCAGCGGGTCCCGACAGGGTAGGGCCAACGTCCTGACTTTC
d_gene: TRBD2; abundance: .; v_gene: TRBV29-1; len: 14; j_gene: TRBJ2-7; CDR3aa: CSVALAGGGYEQYF; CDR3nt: TGCAGCGTCGCTCTAGCGGGAGGGGGCTACGAGCAGTACTTC
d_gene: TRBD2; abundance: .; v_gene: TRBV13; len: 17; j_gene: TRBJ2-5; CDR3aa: CASSLGLAGAQQETQYF; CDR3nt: TGTGCCAGCAGCTTAGGGCTAGCGGGAGCCCAGCAAGAGACCCAGTACTTC
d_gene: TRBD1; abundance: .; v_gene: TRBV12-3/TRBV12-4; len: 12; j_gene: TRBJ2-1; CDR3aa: CASSSQGDEQFF; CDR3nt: TGTGCCAGCAGTTCCCAGGGGGACGAGCAGTTCTTC
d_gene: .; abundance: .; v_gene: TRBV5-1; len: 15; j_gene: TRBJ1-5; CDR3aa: CASSVGTIGNQPQHF; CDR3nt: TGCGCCAGCAGCGTAGGGACAATCGGGAATCAGCCCCAGCATTTT
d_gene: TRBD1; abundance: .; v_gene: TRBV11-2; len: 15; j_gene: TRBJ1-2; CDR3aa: CASSLAGQGAHGYTF; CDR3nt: TGTGCCAGCAGCTTAGCGGGACAGGGGGCTCATGGCTACACCTTC
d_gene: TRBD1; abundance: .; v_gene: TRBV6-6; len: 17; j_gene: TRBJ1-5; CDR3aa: CASSYVRGQGGNQPQHF; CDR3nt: TGTGCCAGCAGTTACGTCCGAGGACAGGGTGGCAATCAGCCCCAGCATTTT
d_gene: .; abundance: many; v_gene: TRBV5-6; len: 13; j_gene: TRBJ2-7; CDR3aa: CASSLNQGAEQYF; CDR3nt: TGTGCCAGCAGCTTGAATCAGGGTGCCGAGCAGTACTTC
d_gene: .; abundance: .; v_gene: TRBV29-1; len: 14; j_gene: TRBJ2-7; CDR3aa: CSVCLGAGAYEQYF; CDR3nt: TGCAGCGTCTGCCTCGGGGCCGGGGCCTACGAGCAGTACTTC
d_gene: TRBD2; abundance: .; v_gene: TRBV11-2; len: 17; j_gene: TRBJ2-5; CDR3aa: CASSPGLAGASTETQYF; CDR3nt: TGTGCCAGCAGCCCCGGACTAGCGGGAGCCAGTACAGAGACCCAGTACTTC
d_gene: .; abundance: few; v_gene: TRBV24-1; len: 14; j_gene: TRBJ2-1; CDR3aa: CATSDLAAYNEQFF; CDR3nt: TGTGCCACCAGTGATTTAGCAGCCTACAATGAGCAGTTCTTC